These 17 T cell receptor beta chains were all obtained from the same sample, sequenced in a study of patients and donors after allogeneic stem cell transplantation. TCRdb independently ran MiXCR on the RT-PCR reads; one entry per CDR3 protein. The sample carries about 57,000 distinct CDR3 sequences, roughly 14% recorded once. The sequenced sample was blood, either unsorted or a sorted T cell fraction (not recorded which). The receptors originated from a human donor who was either an allogeneic HSCT recipient or a stem cell or donor lymphocyte infusion donor (not recorded which). It is not recorded whose cells these are; they may come from a transplant donor.

J is TRBJ1-2 and V is TRBV6-4; 9 bases match TRBD1. CDR1 and CDR2 from the germline V gene are MRHNA and SNTAGT. This CDR3 region has 15 residues. Trimming at V came to 6 bases and at J to 2 bases, leaving 7 bases not matched to a gene. The CDR3 region has the DNA TGTGCCAGCAGCCCAGTGGGACAGGGAAACTATGGCTACACCTTC. It encodes CASSPVGQGNYGYTF.

This clonotype has just one count. The gene calls are TRBV20-1 and TRBJ1-2; tentative D call: TRBD1 (5 bases). The CDR3 sequence is 15 residues long. The germline gives CDR1 DFQATT, CDR2 SNEGSKA (reference sequence). Trimming stripped 7 bases from V and 0 bases from J, with 18 bases between. The CDR3 spells CSVKGGLGANYGYTF. The CDR3 DNA reads as TGCAGTGTCAAGGGAGGCCTGGGGGCTAACTATGGCTACACCTTC.

This clonotype was recorded a few times. The chain employs TRBV10-3 and TRBJ2-3, with TRBD1 matching over 8 bases. V was pared by 9 bases and J by 2 bases, with 13 bases of the junction left unmatched. The CDR3 totals 16 residues. Germline CDR1 and CDR2: ENHRY and SYGVKD. The CDR3 DNA follows: TGTGCCATGTCTGGGACAGGTGAACTTTACACAGATACGCAGTATTTT. Its translation: CAMSGTGELYTDTQYF.

Only a few counts were recorded for this clonotype. J is TRBJ1-2 and V is TRBV5-1; 10 nucleotides match TRBD1. CDR1 and CDR2 (germline): SGHRS, YFSETQ. This CDR3 comprises 15 residues. With V trimmed by 3 bases and J by 3 bases, 5 bases remained unmatched. The CDR3 sequence is CASSWTGTGDYGYTF. The DNA of the CDR3 is TGCGCCAGCAGCTGGACCGGGACAGGGGACTATGGCTACACCTTC.

V gene TRBV20-1 combines with J gene TRBJ1-5, with 8 bases aligning to TRBD1. Germline CDR1 DFQATT, CDR2 SNEGSKA (reference sequence). CDR3 length: 17 residues. After removal of 2 bases from V and 0 bases from J, the junction contained 9 bases not matched to a gene. CDR3 DNA: TGCAGTGCTAGACTCGGGACAGGCGGTCTTAGCAATCAGCCCCAGCATTTT. Its translation: CSARLGTGGLSNQPQHF.

This clonotype was counted a few times. This chain connects TRBV10-3 to TRBJ2-7; either TRBD1 or TRBD2 may fit D (5 bases each). V was clipped by 4 bases and J by 3 bases, with 7 bases between them. Germline CDR1 is ENHRY and CDR2 is SYGVKD. This CDR3 has 12 residues. CDR3 protein: CAISAGGYEQYF. CDR3 DNA: TGTGCCATCAGTGCTGGGGGCTACGAGCAGTACTTC.

This clonotype was seen more than once but under ten times. The chain links TRBV24-1 to TRBJ2-3, with TRBD1 identical over 9 bases. Germline values: CDR1 KGHDR, CDR2 SFDVKD. V lost 5 bases to trimming and J lost 5 bases; unmatched junction nucleotides: 13. This CDR3 has 17 residues. In DNA, the CDR3 is TGTGCCACCAGTGGTTGGAGTCGGACAGGGGATGAAGATACGCAGTATTTT. Translation gives CATSGWSRTGDEDTQYF.

This clonotype was found a few times. The V call is TRBV10-3, the J call TRBJ1-1; D call uncertain. This CDR3 comprises 14 residues. V lost 4 bases to trimming and J lost 7 bases, with 16 bases between them. Per the germline V gene, CDR1 is ENHRY and CDR2 is SYGVKD. The DNA of the CDR3 is TGTGCCATCAGTGCCTCCGGGAGGGAGGGTGAAGCTTTCTTT. Translating gives CAISASGREGEAFF.

Many counts were recorded for this clonotype. The chain couples TRBV5-4 to TRBJ1-6, with no clear D. The CDR3 is 17 amino acids. Trimming shortened V by 0 bases and J by 0 bases, and 10 bases separated the two germline ends. CDR1 and CDR2 from the germline V gene are SGHNT and YYREEE (reference sequence). As DNA, the CDR3 is TGTGCCAGCAGCTTGGCCCCGGTCAGCTCCTATAATTCACCCCTCCACTTT. Translated, it gives CASSLAPVSSYNSPLHF.

This clonotype came up many times. V usage is TRBV20-1 and J usage is TRBJ1-2; D uncertain. The CDR3 consists of 13 residues. Germline CDR1 and CDR2: DFQATT and SNEGSKA (reference sequence). V was clipped by 0 bases and J by 2 bases, with 7 bases between them. CDR3 nucleotides: TGCAGTGCTAGAGATAACAGAAACTATGGCTACACCTTC. It yields the protein CSARDNRNYGYTF.

There are a few counts of this clonotype. This chain connects TRBV7-9 to TRBJ1-6; 8 bases are a match to TRBD1. V lost 4 bases, J lost 9 bases, and 8 bases stayed unmatched. Germline CDR1 SEHNR, CDR2 FQNEAQ (reference sequence). This CDR3 has 15 amino acids. The CDR3 here is CASSYRTGHASPLHF. The DNA for the CDR3 is TGTGCCAGCAGCTACCGGACAGGGCACGCTTCACCCCTCCACTTT.

This clonotype was seen many times. This chain joins TRBV12-3 or TRBV12-4 and TRBJ1-1; the D gene is possibly TRBD1 (6 bases). V lost 2 bases and J 4 bases, leaving 11 bases between the germline ends. The CDR3 spans 14 residues. CDR3 sequence (DNA): TGTGCCAGCAGTTTATGGGGGGCGCGCACTGAAGCTTTCTTT. Residues: CASSLWGARTEAFF.

This clonotype was detected a few times. This rearrangement joins TRBV7-6 to TRBJ2-7; D perhaps matches TRBD2 (5 bases). Per the germline V gene, CDR1 is SGHVS and CDR2 is FNYEAQ. The germline V and J ends were trimmed by 6 bases and 0 bases, with 9 bases remaining between them. This CDR3 is 13 amino acids long. CDR3 DNA sequence: TGTGCCAGCAGTGGGGAGCGCTCCTACGAGCAGTACTTC. Translating it yields CASSGERSYEQYF.

The rearrangement links TRBV7-8 to TRBJ1-1; unclear D gene. In germline, CDR1 is SGHVS, CDR2 FQNEAQ. CDR3 length: 13 residues. V dropped 9 bases and J dropped 1 base, with 12 bases sitting between them. The CDR3 nucleotides are TGTGCCAGTGCACAGCTAGAGAACACTGAAGCTTTCTTT. It specifies CASAQLENTEAFF.

Ten or more counts support this clonotype. The chain combines TRBV10-1 with TRBJ1-1, with 11 bases lining up with TRBD1. CDR3 length equals 13 residues. Per the germline V gene, CDR1 is WNHNN and CDR2 is SYGVQD (reference sequence). The trim removed 6 bases at V and 8 bases at J, leaving 5 bases unmatched. The CDR3 sequence is CASSGQGAREAFF. As DNA, the CDR3 is TGCGCCAGCAGCGGACAGGGGGCGAGGGAAGCTTTCTTT.

This clonotype was seen ten or more times. The rearrangement uses TRBV20-1 and TRBJ1-5; 7 nucleotides agree with TRBD1. In germline, CDR1 is DFQATT, CDR2 SNEGSKA (reference sequence). The CDR3 has 16 residues. The ends lost 5 bases at V and 0 bases at J; junction bases unmatched: 10. The CDR3 coding sequence is TGCAGTGCTGGGGACAGTGGGGCCTATAGCAATCAGCCCCAGCATTTT. It is translated as CSAGDSGAYSNQPQHF.

A few counts support this clonotype. V and J are TRBV5-6 and TRBJ2-7; TRBD2 matches at 9 bases. Germline assignment: CDR1 SGHDT and CDR2 YYEEEE. The CDR3 loop spans 15 amino acids. Losses at the gene ends were 3 bases for V and 2 bases for J; bases not matched to a gene: 6. CDR3 sequence reads: CASSSLAGVPYEQYF. CDR3 DNA: TGTGCCAGCAGCTCGTTAGCGGGAGTGCCCTACGAGCAGTACTTC.